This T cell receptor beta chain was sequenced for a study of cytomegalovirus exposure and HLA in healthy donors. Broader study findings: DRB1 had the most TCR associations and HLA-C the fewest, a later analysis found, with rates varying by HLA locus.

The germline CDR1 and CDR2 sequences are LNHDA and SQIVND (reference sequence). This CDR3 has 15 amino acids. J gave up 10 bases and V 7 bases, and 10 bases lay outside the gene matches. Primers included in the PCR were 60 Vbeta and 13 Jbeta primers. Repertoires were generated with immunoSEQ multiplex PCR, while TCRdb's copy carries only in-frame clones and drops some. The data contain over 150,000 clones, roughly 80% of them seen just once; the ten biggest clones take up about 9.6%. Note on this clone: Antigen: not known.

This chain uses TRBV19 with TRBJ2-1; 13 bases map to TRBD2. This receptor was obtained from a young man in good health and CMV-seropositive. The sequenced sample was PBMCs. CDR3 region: CASTLSGTSGDEQFF. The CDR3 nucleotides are TGTGCCAGTACCCTATCTGGGACTAGCGGGGACGAGCAGTTCTTC.